This paragraph covers one T cell receptor beta chain sequence. Antigen specificity is unknown. Depths of 1 in 200,000 to 1 in 1 million T cells were the sequencing target. Libraries were prepared by immunoSEQ multiplex PCR; TCRdb keeps only in-frame clonotypes and omits some of them. Of 300,000 to 400,000 clones in the sample, about 61% were seen once. The sample is drawn from a study of cytotoxic CD8 clonotypes in ibrutinib-treated CLL. Study-wide context: More than 9 relapsed/refractory, some 15 treatment-naive; approximately 18 IGHV unmutated.

Findings and limits, study-wide: Stable or contracted on treatment, public clonotypes were also uncommon. Clonality measured at baseline exceeded age-matched healthy donors, tracking circulating CD8+ T-cell counts.

The CDR3 is 16 amino acids. The V segment lost 6 bases and the J segment 0 bases; nucleotides outside the gene matches: 11. Germline values: CDR1 SQVTM, CDR2 ANQGSEA. The source is a human donor with chronic lymphocytic leukemia. Sequencing was performed on PBMCs, taken after 36 months of ibrutinib treatment. The chain links TRBV29-1 to TRBJ2-3, with 8 bases aligning to TRBD1. In DNA form, the CDR3 reads TGCAGCGTCCTGGGACAGGCCCCTACTAGCACAGATACGCAGTATTTT. As protein: CSVLGQAPTSTDTQYF.